Shown below are 19 T cell receptor beta chains from a single sample sequenced in a study of T cell clones after liver transplantation. This table comes from immunoSEQ multiplex PCR, and its TCRdb copy is limited to in-frame clones, with some not included. The table includes 40,000 to 65,000 clones, approximately 88% detected once. The sequenced sample was CD4+ T cells from blood, obtained before liver transplant. Source of these receptors: a human donor who received a liver transplant.

The rearrangement links TRBV29-1 to TRBJ2-5, with D unresolved. CDR3 size: 12 residues. The germline V gene encodes CDR1 SQVTM and CDR2 ANQGSEA. Trimming shortened V by 1 base and J by 4 bases, and 7 bases separated the two germline ends. CDR3 nucleotides: TGCAGCGTTGAAGCACAGCTAGAGACCCAGTACTTC. It yields the protein CSVEAQLETQYF.

Concerning this clone itself: The junction departs from the called germline gene at one end, perhaps through a read error. V and J are TRBV7-7 and TRBJ2-5; D is uncertain. Germline V gene data show CDR1 as SSHAT and CDR2 as FNYEAQ (reference sequence). The CDR3 runs to 15 residues. The CDR3 nucleotides read TGTGCTAGCAGCTCCGTAAGAGGAGTCCAGGAGACCCAGTACTTC. Translation: CASSSVRGVQETQYF. The entire variable domain, with the rest obtained from reference TRBV7-7 and TRBJ2-5, is as follows: GAGVSQSPRYKVTKRGQDVTLRCDPISSHATLYWYQQALGQGPEFLTYFNYEAQPDKSGLPSDRFSAERPEGSISTLTIQRTEQRDSAMYRCASSSVRGVQETQYFGPGTRLLVL.

This sequence joins TRBV18 and TRBJ1-5, with TRBD1 as a possible D gene (5 bases). Deletions cut 5 bases from V and 8 bases from J, with 13 bases between. The CDR3 has 13 amino acids. The germline gives CDR1 KGHSH, CDR2 LQKENI. In DNA form, the CDR3 reads TGTGCCAGCTCAGCGGGACTCGAGGAGCCCCAGCATTTT. Protein: CASSAGLEEPQHF.

This clone was counted a single time. V usage is TRBV5-4 and J usage is TRBJ1-1; TRBD1 agrees at 10 bases. The germline CDR1 and CDR2 sequences are SGHNT and YYREEE (reference sequence). CDR3 length equals 15 residues. J lost 5 bases, V lost 0 bases, and 4 bases had no gene match. This CDR3 reads CASSLAGTGDTEAFF. In DNA, the CDR3 is TGTGCCAGCAGCTTGGCCGGGACAGGGGATACTGAAGCTTTCTTT.

This chain links TRBV20-1 with TRBJ2-1; D is unclear. The germline V gene has CDR1 DFQATT and CDR2 SNEGSKA (reference sequence). The CDR3 is 11 amino acids. V was clipped by 3 bases and J by 14 bases, with 14 bases between them. The CDR3, as DNA: TGCAGTGCTAGGTTCCTGCAACCGGAGTTCTTC. Translating it yields CSARFLQPEFF.

The chain is built from TRBV7-2 and TRBJ2-5; D is unresolved. The CDR3 is 11 residues long. Trimming took off 5 bases at V and 5 bases at J, with 6 bases between the two ends. Germline-derived CDR1 and CDR2 are SGHTA and FQGNSA. The CDR3 spells CASSTVETQYF. DNA of the CDR3: TGTGCCAGCAGCACCGTCGAGACCCAGTACTTC.

The rearrangement links TRBV19 to TRBJ1-6, with 8 positions matching TRBD1. The germline V gene has CDR1 LNHDA and CDR2 SQIVND (reference sequence). This CDR3 comprises 15 residues. V trimming: 7 bases; J trimming: 10 bases; junction bases outside the gene matches: 12. The CDR3 nucleotides read TGTGCCAGTACGATAACAGGGGGGGCAGGCTCACCCCTCCACTTT. Protein product: CASTITGGAGSPLHF.

The chain joins TRBV18 to TRBJ2-7; 8 bases map to TRBD1. This CDR3 is 16 amino acids long. The V and J ends lost 0 bases and 2 bases, in that order; junction bases with no gene match: 6. Germline CDR1 reads KGHSH; CDR2 reads LQKENI. CDR3 sequence reads: CASSPPGDRRPYEQYF. The CDR3 DNA follows: TGTGCCAGCTCACCACCGGGGGACAGGAGACCCTACGAGCAGTACTTC.

This rearrangement joins TRBV6-5 to TRBJ2-5; D is unresolved. The V end lost 4 bases, the J end lost 7 bases, and 19 bases lay between the germline ends. The CDR3 sequence is 15 residues long. Looked up from germline, CDR1 is MNHEY and CDR2 is SVGAGI. The CDR3 protein is CASSSQRTAVLTQYF. Written as DNA, the CDR3 is TGTGCCAGCAGTTCCCAAAGGACGGCCGTACTGACCCAGTACTTC.

The chain employs TRBV27 and TRBJ1-5; 8 positions match TRBD1. The CDR3 contains 17 residues. Germline lookup yields CDR1 MNHEY and CDR2 SMNVEV (reference sequence). V was clipped by 2 bases and J by 0 bases; unmatched bases: 6. CDR3 amino acids: CASSLAGGQGSNQPQHF. In DNA form, the CDR3 reads TGTGCCAGCAGTTTAGCAGGGGGCCAGGGTAGCAATCAGCCCCAGCATTTT.

V is TRBV27 and J is TRBJ1-4; D is uncertain. The germline V gene has CDR1 MNHEY and CDR2 SMNVEV (reference sequence). V shed 5 bases and J shed 8 bases, with 12 bases lying between them. The CDR3 is 13 residues long. The CDR3 reads CASSRFAAEKLFF. CDR3 DNA sequence: TGTGCCAGCAGTAGGTTTGCAGCAGAAAAACTGTTTTTT.

This chain connects TRBV7-2 to TRBJ1-2, with D unclear. CDR1 is SGHTA and CDR2 is FQGNSA in the germline V gene. Trimming took 7 bases from V and 3 from J, leaving 18 bases between them. CDR3 length: 15 residues. CDR3 loop: CASTTGRRRDYGYTF. CDR3 DNA: TGTGCCAGCACCACCGGTCGAAGAAGAGACTATGGCTACACCTTC.

V and J are TRBV6-5 and TRBJ2-3; 8 bases agree with TRBD2. V gave up 10 bases and J gave up 4 bases; unmatched junction bases: 10. Germline assignment: CDR1 MNHEY and CDR2 SVGAGI. This CDR3 comprises 14 residues. The CDR3 reads CATSAPGGADTQYF. Here the CDR3 DNA reads TGTGCCACCTCCGCGCCGGGGGGGGCAGATACGCAGTATTTT.

Written as DNA, the CDR3 is TGTGCCAGCAGCTTAGTCAGTTCTAGCACAGATACGCAGTATTTT. Translated: CASSLVSSSTDTQYF. This chain joins TRBV7-2 and TRBJ2-3; D gene unclear. The CDR3 length is 15 residues. Germline assignment: CDR1 SGHTA and CDR2 FQGNSA. Trimming left V 1 base short and J 0 bases short, with 8 bases between.

The rearrangement uses TRBV19 and TRBJ1-1, with D maybe TRBD1 (6 bases). CDR1 is LNHDA and CDR2 is SQIVND in the germline V gene (reference sequence). With 4 bases removed from V and 4 bases from J, the gap between germline ends came to 10 bases. The CDR3 contains 13 residues. The CDR3 is CASSSQGGTEAFF. The CDR3 coding sequence is TGTGCCAGTAGTAGTCAAGGGGGCACTGAAGCTTTCTTT.

The chain is built from TRBV7-2 and TRBJ2-7; 14 bases map to TRBD2. The CDR3 has 17 residues. Trimming at V came to 4 bases and at J to 2 bases, leaving 7 bases not matched to a gene. Germline V gene sequence: CDR1 SGHTA, CDR2 FQGNSA. The CDR3 loop is CASSSRRLAGGAYEQYF. DNA of the CDR3: TGTGCCAGCAGCTCCCGCCGACTAGCGGGAGGGGCCTACGAGCAGTACTTC.

CDR3 sequence (DNA): TGTGCCAGCAGTTACTCGAGGGACAGGGTCGAGCAGTACTTC. As protein: CASSYSRDRVEQYF. The V gene is TRBV6-5, the J gene TRBJ2-7; 9 bases agree with TRBD1. The CDR3 extends over 14 amino acids. Unmatched junction bases numbered 3, after V lost 0 bases and J lost 6 bases. CDR1 and CDR2 (germline): MNHEY, SVGAGI.

The V call is TRBV5-6, the J call TRBJ2-2; D call uncertain. There are 15 residues in the CDR3. V was clipped by 2 bases and J by 3 bases, with 11 bases between them. Germline CDR1 and CDR2: SGHDT and YYEEEE. The CDR3 DNA reads TGTGCCAGCAGCTTCATGGGCAGATACACCGGGGAGCTGTTTTTT. Translation: CASSFMGRYTGELFF.

About this clone itself: A read error may account for a junction end that differs from germline. The chain couples TRBV6-1 to TRBJ2-7; the D is unclear. This CDR3 comprises 14 residues. Germline assignment: CDR1 MNHNS and CDR2 SASEGT. CDR3 bases: TGTGCCAGCAGTGAAAATTGGCCAGGCGGTTTCAGAATCTTC. Amino acids: CASSENWPGGFRIF.